The clone carrying this T cell receptor beta chain was counted a few times. This record belongs to a study of T cells in Graves' hyperthyroidism and ophthalmopathy. Template material for amplifying TCR beta CDR3 regions consisted of RNA transcripts. Researchers ran a first-round RT-PCR on the TCR CDR3 using the HTBI primer set. TCRdb reprocessed the multiplex PCR reads via MiXCR and lists one record per CDR3 protein. The sample has approximately 380,000 distinct CDR3 sequences; 15% to 20% are singletons. Germline V gene sequence: CDR1 MDHEN, CDR2 SYDVKM. V lost 5 bases to trimming and J lost 3 bases; unmatched junction nucleotides: 12. CDR3 size: 16 residues. Diagnosis of hyperthyroidism was new in patients aged 18 to 65, and its duration was under 2 months. Lactation, pregnancy, other autoimmune disease or uncontrolled infection excluded patients.

The material sequenced was blood. This sequence was found in a woman between 18 and 29 years old with Graves' hyperthyroidism. The chain combines TRBV28 with TRBJ2-7, with 8 bases lining up with TRBD1. The CDR3 loop is CASSHSDRGKLYEQYF. The DNA of the CDR3 is TGTGCCAGCAGTCACTCTGACAGGGGAAAACTCTACGAGCAGTACTTC.